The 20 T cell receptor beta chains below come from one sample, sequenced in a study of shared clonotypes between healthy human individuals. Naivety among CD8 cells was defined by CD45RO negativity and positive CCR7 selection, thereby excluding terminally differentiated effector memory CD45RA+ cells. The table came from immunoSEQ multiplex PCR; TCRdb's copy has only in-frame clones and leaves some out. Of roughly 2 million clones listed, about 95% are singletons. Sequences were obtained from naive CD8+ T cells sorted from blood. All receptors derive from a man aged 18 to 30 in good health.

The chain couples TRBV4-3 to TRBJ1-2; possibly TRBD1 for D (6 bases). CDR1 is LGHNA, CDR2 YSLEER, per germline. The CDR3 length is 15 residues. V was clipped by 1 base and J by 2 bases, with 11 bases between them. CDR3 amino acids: CASSQGTATNYGYTF. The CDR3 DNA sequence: TGCGCCAGCAGCCAAGGGACAGCGACCAACTATGGCTACACCTTC.

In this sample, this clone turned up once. In DNA form, the CDR3 reads TGCAGCGTCCTTGGGACAACAATCGGAGAGACCCAGTACTTC. It codes for CSVLGTTIGETQYF. The chain employs TRBV29-1 and TRBJ2-5; a weak D match, TRBD1 (6 bases). The V end lost 6 bases, the J end lost 4 bases, and 18 bases lay between the germline ends. Germline lookup yields CDR1 SQVTM and CDR2 ANQGSEA. The CDR3 spans 14 residues. The variable domain in full, completed from reference TRBV29-1 and TRBJ2-5, reads SAVISQKPSRDICQRGTSLTIQCQVDSQVTMMFWYRQQPGQSLTLIATANQGSEATYESGFVIDKFPISRPNLTFSTLTVSNMSPEDSSIYLCSVLGTTIGETQYFGPGTRLLVL.

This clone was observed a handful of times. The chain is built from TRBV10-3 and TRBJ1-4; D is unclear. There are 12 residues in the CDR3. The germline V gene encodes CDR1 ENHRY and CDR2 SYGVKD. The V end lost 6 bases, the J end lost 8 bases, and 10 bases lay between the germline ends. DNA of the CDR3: TGTGCCATCAGCGACAATGGGGAAAAACTGTTTTTT. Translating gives CAISDNGEKLFF.

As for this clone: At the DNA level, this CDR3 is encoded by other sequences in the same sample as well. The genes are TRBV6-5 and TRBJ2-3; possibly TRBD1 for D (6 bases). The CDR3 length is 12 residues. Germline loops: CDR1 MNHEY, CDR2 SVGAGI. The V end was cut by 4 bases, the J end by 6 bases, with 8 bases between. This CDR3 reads CASSLRGDTQYF. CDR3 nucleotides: TGTGCCAGCAGTTTGAGGGGGGATACGCAGTATTTT.

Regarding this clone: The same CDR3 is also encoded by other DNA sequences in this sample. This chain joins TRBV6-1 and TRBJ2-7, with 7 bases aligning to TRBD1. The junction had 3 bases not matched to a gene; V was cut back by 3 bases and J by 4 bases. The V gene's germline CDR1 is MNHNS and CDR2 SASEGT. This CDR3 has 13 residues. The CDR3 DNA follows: TGTGCCAGCAGTGAGAGGGGGCGTTACGAGCAGTACTTC. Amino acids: CASSERGRYEQYF.

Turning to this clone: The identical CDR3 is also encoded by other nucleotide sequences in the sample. For the CDR3, the DNA is TGTGCCAGCAGCGTAGACGGTGAGACCCAGTACTTC. It yields the protein CASSVDGETQYF. The chain employs TRBV9 and TRBJ2-5; D call uncertain. Germline values: CDR1 SGDLS, CDR2 YYNGEE. This CDR3 has 12 residues. The germline V and J ends were trimmed by 0 bases and 5 bases, with 5 bases remaining between them. Full variable domain (missing parts from reference TRBV9 and TRBJ2-5): DSGVTQTPKHLITATGQRVTLRCSPRSGDLSVYWYQQSLDQGLQFLIQYYNGEERAKGNILERFSAQQFPDLHSELNLSSLELGDSALYFCASSVDGETQYFGPGTRLLVL.

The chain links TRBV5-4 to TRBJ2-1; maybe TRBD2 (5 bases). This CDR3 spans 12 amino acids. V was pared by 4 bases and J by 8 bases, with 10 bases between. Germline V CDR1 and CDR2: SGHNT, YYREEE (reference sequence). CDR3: CASSPDGDEQFF. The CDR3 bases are TGTGCCAGCAGCCCGGACGGGGATGAGCAGTTCTTC.

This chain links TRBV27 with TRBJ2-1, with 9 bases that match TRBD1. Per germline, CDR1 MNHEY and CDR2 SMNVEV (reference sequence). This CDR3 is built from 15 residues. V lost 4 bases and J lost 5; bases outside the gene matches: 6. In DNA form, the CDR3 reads TGTGCCAGCAGTTCGCGCGGGACAGGGCACAATGAGCAGTTCTTC. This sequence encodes CASSSRGTGHNEQFF.

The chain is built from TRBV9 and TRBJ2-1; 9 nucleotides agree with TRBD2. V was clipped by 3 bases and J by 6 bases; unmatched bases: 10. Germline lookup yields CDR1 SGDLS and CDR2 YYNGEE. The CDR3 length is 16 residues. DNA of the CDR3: TGTGCCAGCAGCGCCTCGACTAGCGGATTTACCAATGAGCAGTTCTTC. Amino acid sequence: CASSASTSGFTNEQFF. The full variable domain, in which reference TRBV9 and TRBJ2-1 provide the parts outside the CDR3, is DSGVTQTPKHLITATGQRVTLRCSPRSGDLSVYWYQQSLDQGLQFLIQYYNGEERAKGNILERFSAQQFPDLHSELNLSSLELGDSALYFCASSASTSGFTNEQFFGPGTRLTVL.

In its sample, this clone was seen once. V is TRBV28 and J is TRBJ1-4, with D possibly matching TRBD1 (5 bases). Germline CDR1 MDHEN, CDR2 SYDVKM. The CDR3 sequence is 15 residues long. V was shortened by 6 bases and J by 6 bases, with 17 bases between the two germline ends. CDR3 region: CASSLRDAYYEKLFF. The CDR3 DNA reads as TGTGCCAGCAGCCTTCGGGACGCTTATTATGAAAAACTGTTTTTT.

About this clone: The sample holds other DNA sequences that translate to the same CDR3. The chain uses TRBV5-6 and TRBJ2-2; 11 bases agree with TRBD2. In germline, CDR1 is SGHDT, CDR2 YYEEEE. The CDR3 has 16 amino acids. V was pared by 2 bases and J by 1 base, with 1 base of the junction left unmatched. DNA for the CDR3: TGTGCCAGCAGCTTAGGACTAGCGGGGAACACCGGGGAGCTGTTTTTT. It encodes CASSLGLAGNTGELFF.

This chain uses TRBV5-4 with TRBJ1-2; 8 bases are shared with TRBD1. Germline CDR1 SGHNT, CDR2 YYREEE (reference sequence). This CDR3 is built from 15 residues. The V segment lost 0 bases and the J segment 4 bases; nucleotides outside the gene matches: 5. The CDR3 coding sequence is TGTGCCAGCAGCTTGGTAACTACAGGGGGCTATGGCTACACCTTC. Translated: CASSLVTTGGYGYTF.

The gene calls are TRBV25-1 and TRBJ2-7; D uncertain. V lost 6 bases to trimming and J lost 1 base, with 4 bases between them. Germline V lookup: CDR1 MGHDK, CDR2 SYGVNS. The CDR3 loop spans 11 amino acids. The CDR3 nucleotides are TGTGCCAGCAGGGGTTCCTACGAGCAGTACTTC. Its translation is CASRGSYEQYF.

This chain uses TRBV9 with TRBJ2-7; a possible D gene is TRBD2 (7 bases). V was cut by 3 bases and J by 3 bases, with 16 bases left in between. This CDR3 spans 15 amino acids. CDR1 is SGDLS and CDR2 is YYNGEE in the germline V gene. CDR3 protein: CASSAGGQGNYEQYF. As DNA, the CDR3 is TGTGCCAGCAGCGCCGGGGGGCAGGGAAACTACGAGCAGTACTTC.

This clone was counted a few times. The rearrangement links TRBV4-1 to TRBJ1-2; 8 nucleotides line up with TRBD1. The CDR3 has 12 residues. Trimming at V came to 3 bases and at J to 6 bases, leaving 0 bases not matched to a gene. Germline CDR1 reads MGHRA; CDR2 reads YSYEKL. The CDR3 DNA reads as TGCGCCAGCAGCCAGACAGGGGATGGCTACACCTTC. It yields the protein CASSQTGDGYTF.

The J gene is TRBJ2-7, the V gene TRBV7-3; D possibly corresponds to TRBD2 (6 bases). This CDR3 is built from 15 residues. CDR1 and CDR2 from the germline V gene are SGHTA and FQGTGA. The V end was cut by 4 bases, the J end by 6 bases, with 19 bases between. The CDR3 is CASSSGISKTSEQYF. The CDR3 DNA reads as TGTGCCAGCAGCTCCGGGATTTCCAAGACTAGCGAGCAGTACTTC.

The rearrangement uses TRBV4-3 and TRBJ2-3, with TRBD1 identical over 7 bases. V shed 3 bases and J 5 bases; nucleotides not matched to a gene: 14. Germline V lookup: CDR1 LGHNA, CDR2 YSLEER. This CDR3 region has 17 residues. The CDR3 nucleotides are TGCGCCAGCAGCCAGGTCCTAGCAAGGGGGCTTGGAGATACGCAGTATTTT. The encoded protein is CASSQVLARGLGDTQYF.

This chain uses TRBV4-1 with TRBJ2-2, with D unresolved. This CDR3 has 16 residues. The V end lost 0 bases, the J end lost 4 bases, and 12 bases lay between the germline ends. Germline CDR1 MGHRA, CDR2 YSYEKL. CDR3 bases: TGCGCCAGCAGCCAAGATGCTCTCTGGCCCACCGGGGAGCTGTTTTTT. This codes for CASSQDALWPTGELFF.

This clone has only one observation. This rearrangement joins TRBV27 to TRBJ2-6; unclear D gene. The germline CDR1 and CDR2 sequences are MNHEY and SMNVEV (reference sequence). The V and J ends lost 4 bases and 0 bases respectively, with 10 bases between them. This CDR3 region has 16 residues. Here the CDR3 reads CASSYTTVSGANVLTF. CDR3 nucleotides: TGTGCCAGCAGTTACACGACGGTCTCTGGGGCCAACGTCCTGACTTTC.

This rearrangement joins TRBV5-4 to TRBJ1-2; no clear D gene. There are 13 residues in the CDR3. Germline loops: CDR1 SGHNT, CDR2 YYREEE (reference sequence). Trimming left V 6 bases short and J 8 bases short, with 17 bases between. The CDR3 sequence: CASKPEGVRGYTF. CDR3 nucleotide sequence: TGTGCCAGCAAACCGGAGGGAGTGAGGGGCTACACCTTC. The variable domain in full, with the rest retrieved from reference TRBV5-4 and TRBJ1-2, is ETGVTQSPTHLIKTRGQQVTLRCSSQSGHNTVSWYQQALGQGPQFIFQYYREEENGRGNFPPRFSGLQFPNYSSELNVNALELDDSALYLCASKPEGVRGYTFGSGTRLTVV.